This T cell receptor beta chain was identified in a study of blood T cells in healthy people across ages. The second PCR ran about 6 to 12 cycles with a sample-barcoded 5' primer and J-beta primers. TCRdb independently ran MiXCR on the 5' RACE reads; one entry per CDR3 protein. The sample yields approximately 900,000 distinct CDR3 sequences, about 28% seen once. In terms of origin and age, donors were healthy Caucasian individuals from Russia aged roughly 6 to 90. There are many counts of this clonotype. These same records also appear under a second study, on T cells of mothers and their children. In that study: All RNA that had been extracted was used for cDNA synthesis at around 1.4 ug per 15 ul.

This receptor was identified in a woman between 40 and 55 years old in good health. The sample was blood.

Here the CDR3 reads CASSLTARGAGEQFF. The CDR3 DNA follows: TGCGCCAGCAGCTTGACGGCCAGAGGTGCGGGTGAGCAGTTCTTC. The chain couples TRBV5-1 to TRBJ2-1, with D possibly TRBD2 on 5 matching bases. This CDR3 region has 15 residues. Trimming pared 1 base from V and 9 bases from J, leaving 17 bases between. CDR1 SGHRS and CDR2 YFSETQ come from the germline V gene. The full variable domain, completed using reference TRBV5-1 and TRBJ2-1, is KAGVTQTPRYLIKTRGQQVTLSCSPISGHRSVSWYQQTPGQGLQFLFEYFSETQRNKGNFPGRFSGRQFSNSRSEMNVSTLELGDSALYLCASSLTARGAGEQFFGPGTRLTVL.